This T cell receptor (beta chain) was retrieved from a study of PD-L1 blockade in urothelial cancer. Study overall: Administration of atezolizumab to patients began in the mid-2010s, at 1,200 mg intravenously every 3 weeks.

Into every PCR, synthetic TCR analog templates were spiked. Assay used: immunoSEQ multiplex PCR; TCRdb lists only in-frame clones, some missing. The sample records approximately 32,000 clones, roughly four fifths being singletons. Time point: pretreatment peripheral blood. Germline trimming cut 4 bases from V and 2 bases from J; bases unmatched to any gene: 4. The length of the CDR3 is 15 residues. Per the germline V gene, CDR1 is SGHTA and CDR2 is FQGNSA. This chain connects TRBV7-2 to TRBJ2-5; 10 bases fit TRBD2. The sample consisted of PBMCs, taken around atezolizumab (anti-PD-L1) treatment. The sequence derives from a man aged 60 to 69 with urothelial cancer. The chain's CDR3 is CASSSQAGGQETQYF. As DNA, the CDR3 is TGTGCCAGCAGCTCCCAAGCGGGGGGGCAAGAGACCCAGTACTTC.